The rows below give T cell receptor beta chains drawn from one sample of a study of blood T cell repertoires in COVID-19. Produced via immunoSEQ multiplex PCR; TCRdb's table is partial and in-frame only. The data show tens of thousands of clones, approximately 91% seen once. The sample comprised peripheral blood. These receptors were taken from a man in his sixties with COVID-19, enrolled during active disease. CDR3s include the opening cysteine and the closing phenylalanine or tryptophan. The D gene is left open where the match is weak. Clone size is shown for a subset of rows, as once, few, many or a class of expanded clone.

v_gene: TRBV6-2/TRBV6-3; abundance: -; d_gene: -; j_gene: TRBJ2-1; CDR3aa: CASSLATYNEQFF; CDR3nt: TGTGCCAGCAGTCTAGCAACTTACAATGAGCAGTTCTTC
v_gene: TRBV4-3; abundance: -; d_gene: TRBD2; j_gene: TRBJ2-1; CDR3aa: CASSQELTSGSGDEQFF; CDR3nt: TGCGCCAGCAGCCAAGAGTTAACTAGCGGGAGTGGCGATGAGCAGTTCTTC
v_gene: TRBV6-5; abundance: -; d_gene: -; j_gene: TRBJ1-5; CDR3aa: CASSRQESQPQHF; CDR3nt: TGTGCCAGCAGTCGACAGGAGTCTCAGCCCCAGCATTTT
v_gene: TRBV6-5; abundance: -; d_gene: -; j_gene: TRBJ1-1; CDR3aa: CASSYGRGTEAFF; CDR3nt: TGTGCCAGCAGTTACGGCAGGGGCACTGAAGCTTTCTTT
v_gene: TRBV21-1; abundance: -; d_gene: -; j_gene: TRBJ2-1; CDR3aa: CASSTRRDEQFF; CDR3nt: TGTGCCAGCAGCACGCGGCGGGATGAGCAGTTCTTC
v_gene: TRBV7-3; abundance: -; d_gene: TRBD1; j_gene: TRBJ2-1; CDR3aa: CASSLGQGALFF; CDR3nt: TGTGCCAGCAGCCTCGGACAGGGGGCTCTGTTCTTC
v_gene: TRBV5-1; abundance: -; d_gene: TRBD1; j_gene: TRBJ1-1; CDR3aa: CASSLDGQGANTEAFF; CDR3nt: TGCGCCAGCAGCTTGGACGGACAGGGGGCGAACACTGAAGCTTTCTTT
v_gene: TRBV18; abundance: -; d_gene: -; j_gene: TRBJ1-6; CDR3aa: CASSPPGLPLHF; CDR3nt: TGTGCCAGCTCACCCCCAGGATTACCCCTCCACTTT
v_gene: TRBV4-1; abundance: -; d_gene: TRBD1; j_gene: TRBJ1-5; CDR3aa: CASSRSGTGLQPQHF; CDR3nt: TGCGCCAGCAGCCGATCCGGGACAGGGCTCCAGCCCCAGCATTTT
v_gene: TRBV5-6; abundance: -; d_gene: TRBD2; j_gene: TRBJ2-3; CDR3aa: CASSLLILAGSLSTDTQYF; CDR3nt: TGTGCCAGCAGCTTGCTGATACTAGCGGGATCCCTAAGCACAGATACGCAGTATTTT
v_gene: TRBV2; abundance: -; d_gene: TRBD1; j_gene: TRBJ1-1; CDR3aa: CASRPDRVEAFF; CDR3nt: TGTGCCAGCAGACCCGACAGGGTTGAAGCTTTCTTT
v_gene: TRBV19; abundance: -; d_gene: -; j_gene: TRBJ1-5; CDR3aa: CASSTLGGAWGNQPQHF; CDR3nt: TGTGCCAGTAGTACCCTTGGGGGGGCATGGGGCAATCAGCCCCAGCATTTT
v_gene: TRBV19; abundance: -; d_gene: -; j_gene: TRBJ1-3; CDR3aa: CASSLQGDGNTIYF; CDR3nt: TGTGCCAGTAGTCTACAGGGAGACGGAAACACCATATATTTT
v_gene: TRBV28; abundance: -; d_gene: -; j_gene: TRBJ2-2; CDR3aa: CASSPLPGQYTGELFF; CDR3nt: TGTGCCAGCAGTCCTCTACCCGGACAGTACACCGGGGAGCTGTTTTTT
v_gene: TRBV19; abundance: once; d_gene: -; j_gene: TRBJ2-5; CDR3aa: CASSSDGEETQYF; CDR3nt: TGTGCCAGTAGTTCCGACGGAGAAGAGACCCAGTACTTC
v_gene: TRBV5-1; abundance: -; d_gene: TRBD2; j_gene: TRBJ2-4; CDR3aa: CASSLYVAGGPGKNIQYF; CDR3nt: TGCGCCAGCAGCTTGTATGTAGCGGGAGGGCCGGGCAAAAACATTCAGTACTTC
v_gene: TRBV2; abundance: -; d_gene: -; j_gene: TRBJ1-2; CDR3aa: CASSDSHGGSNYGYTF; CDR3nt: TGTGCCAGCAGTGACTCCCATGGAGGGTCTAACTATGGCTACACCTTC
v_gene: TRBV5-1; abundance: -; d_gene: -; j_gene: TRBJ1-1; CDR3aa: CASSFTGGRNTEAFF; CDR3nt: TGCGCCAGCAGCTTTACGGGGGGTAGGAACACTGAAGCTTTCTTT
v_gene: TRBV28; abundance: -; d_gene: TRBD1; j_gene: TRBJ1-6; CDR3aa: CATGQGVGSSPLHF; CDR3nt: TGTGCCACCGGACAGGGGGTAGGGAGCTCACCCCTCCACTTT
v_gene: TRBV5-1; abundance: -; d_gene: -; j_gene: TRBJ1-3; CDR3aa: CASSDSISGNTIYF; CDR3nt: TGCGCCAGCTCTGACTCTATCTCTGGAAACACCATATATTTT
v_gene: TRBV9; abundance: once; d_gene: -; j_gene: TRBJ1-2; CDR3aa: CASSVEGELLIAGYTF; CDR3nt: TGTGCCAGCAGCGTAGAAGGGGAACTCCTAATCGCCGGCTACACCTTC
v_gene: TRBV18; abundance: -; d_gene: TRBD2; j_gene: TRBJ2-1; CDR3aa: CASSPPTSGSDEQFF; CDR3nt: TGTGCCAGCTCACCACCTACTAGCGGGAGCGATGAGCAGTTCTTC
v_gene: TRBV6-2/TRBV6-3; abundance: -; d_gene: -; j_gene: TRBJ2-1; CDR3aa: CASSYSGTEGIYNEQFF; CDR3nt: TGTGCCAGCAGTTACTCGGGTACGGAGGGGATCTACAATGAGCAGTTCTTC
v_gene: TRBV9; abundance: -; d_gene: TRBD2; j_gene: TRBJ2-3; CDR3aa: CASSSRGRGTDTQYF; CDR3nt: TGTGCCAGCAGCTCCCGCGGGAGGGGCACAGATACGCAGTATTTT
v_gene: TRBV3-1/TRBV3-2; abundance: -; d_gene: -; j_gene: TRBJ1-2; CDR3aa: CASSQDKAGKGYTF; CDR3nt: TGTGCCAGCAGCCAAGATAAGGCAGGGAAAGGCTACACCTTC
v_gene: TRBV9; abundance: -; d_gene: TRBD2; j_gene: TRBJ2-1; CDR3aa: CASSVGAGEDGDEQFF; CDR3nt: TGTGCCAGCAGCGTCGGGGCGGGAGAGGATGGCGATGAGCAGTTCTTC
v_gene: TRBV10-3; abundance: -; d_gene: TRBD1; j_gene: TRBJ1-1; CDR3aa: CAISSGTGDTEAFF; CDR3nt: TGTGCCATCAGCTCCGGGACAGGGGACACTGAAGCTTTCTTT
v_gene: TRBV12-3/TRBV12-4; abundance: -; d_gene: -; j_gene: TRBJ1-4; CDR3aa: CASSFFREKLFF; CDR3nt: TGTGCCAGCAGTTTTTTCAGAGAAAAACTGTTTTTT
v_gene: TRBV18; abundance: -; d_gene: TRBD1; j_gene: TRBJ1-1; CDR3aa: CASSAGQVNTEAFF; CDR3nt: TGTGCCAGCTCAGCGGGACAGGTGAACACTGAAGCTTTCTTT
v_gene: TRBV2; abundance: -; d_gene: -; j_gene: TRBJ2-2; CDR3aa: CASLFGKNTGELFF; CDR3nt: TGTGCCAGCCTCTTCGGGAAGAACACCGGGGAGCTGTTTTTT
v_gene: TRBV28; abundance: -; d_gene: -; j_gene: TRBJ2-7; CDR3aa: CASRLGSYEQYF; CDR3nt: TGTGCCAGCAGACTCGGGTCCTACGAGCAGTACTTC
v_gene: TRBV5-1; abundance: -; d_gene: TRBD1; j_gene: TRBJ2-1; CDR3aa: CASSLSRGYNEQFF; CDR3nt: TGCGCCAGCAGCTTGTCCAGGGGGTACAATGAGCAGTTCTTC
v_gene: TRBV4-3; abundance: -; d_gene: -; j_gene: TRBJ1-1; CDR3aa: CASSQEYSGGTEAFF; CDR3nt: TGCGCCAGCAGCCAAGAATATTCAGGAGGGACTGAAGCTTTCTTT
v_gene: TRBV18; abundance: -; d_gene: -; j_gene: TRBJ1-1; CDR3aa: CASSVPGVGTEAFF; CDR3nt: TGTGCCAGCTCAGTCCCAGGGGTAGGCACTGAAGCTTTCTTT
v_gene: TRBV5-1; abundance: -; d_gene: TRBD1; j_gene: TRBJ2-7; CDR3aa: CASSTGQGQQYF; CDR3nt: TGCGCCAGCAGCACGGGACAGGGCCAGCAGTACTTC
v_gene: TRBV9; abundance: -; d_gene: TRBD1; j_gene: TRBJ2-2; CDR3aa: CASSQPTGGAHTGELFF; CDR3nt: TGTGCCAGCAGCCAACCAACAGGGGGCGCACACACCGGGGAGCTGTTTTTT
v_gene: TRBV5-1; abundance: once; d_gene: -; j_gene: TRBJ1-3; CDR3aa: CASSLGDSGNTIYF; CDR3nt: TGCGCCAGCAGCTTGGGAGACTCTGGAAACACCATATATTTT
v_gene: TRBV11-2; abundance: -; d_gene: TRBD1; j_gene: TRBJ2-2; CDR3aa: CASESTGVTGELFF; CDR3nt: TGTGCCAGCGAGTCGACAGGGGTCACCGGGGAGCTGTTTTTT
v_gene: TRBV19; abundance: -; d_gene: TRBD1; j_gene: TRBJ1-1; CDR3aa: CASSTRPEGQGRAAFF; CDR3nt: TGTGCCAGTAGTACCCGACCGGAAGGACAGGGCCGAGCAGCTTTCTTT
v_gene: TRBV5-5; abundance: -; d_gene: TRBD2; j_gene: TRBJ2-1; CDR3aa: CASSLTSLYNEQFF; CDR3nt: TGTGCCAGCAGCCTGACTAGCCTCTACAATGAGCAGTTCTTC
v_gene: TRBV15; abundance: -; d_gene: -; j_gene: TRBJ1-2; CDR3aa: CATSFSGVGYTF; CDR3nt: TGTGCCACCAGCTTCTCGGGGGTAGGCTACACCTTC
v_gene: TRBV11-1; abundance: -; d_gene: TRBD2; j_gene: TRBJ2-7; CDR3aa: CASSLIAGVSLEQYF; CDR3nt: TGTGCCAGCAGCTTAATCGCGGGAGTCTCCCTCGAGCAGTACTTC
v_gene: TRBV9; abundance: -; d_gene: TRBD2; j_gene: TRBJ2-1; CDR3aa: CASSPLAGGPYNEQFF; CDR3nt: TGTGCCAGCAGCCCTCTAGCGGGAGGGCCCTACAATGAGCAGTTCTTC